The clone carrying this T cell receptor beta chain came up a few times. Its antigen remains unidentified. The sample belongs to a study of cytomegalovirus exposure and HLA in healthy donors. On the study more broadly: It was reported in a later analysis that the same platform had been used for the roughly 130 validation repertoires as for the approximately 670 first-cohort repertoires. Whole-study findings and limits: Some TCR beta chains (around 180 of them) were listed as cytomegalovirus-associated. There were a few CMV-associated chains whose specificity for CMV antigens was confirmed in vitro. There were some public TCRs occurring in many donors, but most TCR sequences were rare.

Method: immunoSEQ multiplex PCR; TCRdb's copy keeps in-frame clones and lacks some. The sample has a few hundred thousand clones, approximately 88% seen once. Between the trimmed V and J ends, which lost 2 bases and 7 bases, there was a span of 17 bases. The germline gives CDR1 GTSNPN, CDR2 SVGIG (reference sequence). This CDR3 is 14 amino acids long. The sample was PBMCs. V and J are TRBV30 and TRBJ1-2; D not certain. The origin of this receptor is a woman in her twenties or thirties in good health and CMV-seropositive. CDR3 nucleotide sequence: TGTGCCTGGAGTAAATCGATACTGCAGAGTGGCTACACCTTC. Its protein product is CAWSKSILQSGYTF.